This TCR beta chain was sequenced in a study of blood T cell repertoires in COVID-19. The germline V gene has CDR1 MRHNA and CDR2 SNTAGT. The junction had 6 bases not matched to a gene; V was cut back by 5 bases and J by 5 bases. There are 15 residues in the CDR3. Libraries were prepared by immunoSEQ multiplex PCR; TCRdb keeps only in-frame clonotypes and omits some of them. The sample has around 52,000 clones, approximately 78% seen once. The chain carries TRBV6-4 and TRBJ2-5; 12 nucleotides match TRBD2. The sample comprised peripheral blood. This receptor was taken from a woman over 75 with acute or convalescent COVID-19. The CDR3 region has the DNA TGTGCCAGCAGTCCTAGCGGGAGGGCCGGGGAGACCCAGTACTTC. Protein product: CASSPSGRAGETQYF.